This T cell receptor (beta chain) emerged from a study of CDR3 diversity in severe acne. Concerning this clonotype itself: A junction boundary mismatches the germline segment, possibly from a read error.

TCRdb reprocessed the PCR reads with MiXCR, giving one entry per CDR3 protein. The sample lists over 85,000 distinct CDR3 sequences, approximately 47% occurring once. Sequenced input: blood. The TCR sequence derives from a male donor with acne.

The chain's CDR3 is CASSLSLGQGPYEEYF. CDR3 in DNA: TGTGCCAGCAGCTTATCGTTGGGCCAGGGTCCCTACGAGGAGTACTTC. The chain uses TRBV7-2 and TRBJ2-7; the D gene is possibly TRBD1 (5 bases). Germline V gives CDR1 SGHTA, CDR2 FQGNSA. The CDR3 runs to 16 residues. The whole variable domain, remainder taken from reference TRBV7-2 and TRBJ2-7, is GAGVSQSPSNKVTEKGKDVELRCDPISGHTALYWYRQSLGQGLEFLIYFQGNSAPDKSGLPSDRFSAERTGGSVSTLTIQRTQQEDSAVYLCASSLSLGQGPYEEYFGPGTRLTVT.